These 3 T cell receptor beta chains share one sample of origin, sequenced in a study of CD8 T cells in Susac syndrome. The RNA, about 0.5 to 1 ug, was put through reverse transcription using random hexamers. A single record per CDR3 protein comes from TCRdb applying MiXCR to the immunoSEQ multiplex PCR reads. Of roughly 89,000 distinct CDR3 sequences listed, 95% to 96% are singletons. The sequenced material came from CD8+ T cells from PBMCs. These TCRs come from a human donor with Susac syndrome.

The chain recombines TRBV27 with TRBJ2-7; TRBD2 is a possible D gene (5 bases). The V gene's germline CDR1 is MNHEY and CDR2 SMNVEV (reference sequence). The length of the CDR3 is 15 residues. V lost 5 bases to trimming and J lost 0 bases, with 14 bases between them. The CDR3 bases are TGTGCCAGCAGTGTAGGTAGCGCTAACTCCTACGAGCAGTACTTC. Translated, it gives CASSVGSANSYEQYF.

The J gene is TRBJ2-1, the V gene TRBV4-3; D is uncertain. CDR1 and CDR2 (germline): LGHNA, YSLEER. V lost 4 bases, J lost 8 bases, and 18 bases lay in between. CDR3 size: 15 residues. The CDR3 DNA follows: TGCGCCAGCAGCCCGACTGGGATCTGGCAGGATGAGCAGTTCTTC. It is translated as CASSPTGIWQDEQFF.

The chain combines TRBV5-4 with TRBJ2-1, with 8 bases lining up with TRBD2. CDR3 length: 13 amino acids. J was trimmed by 6 bases and V by 3 bases; bases with no gene match: 2. Germline V gives CDR1 SGHNT, CDR2 YYREEE (reference sequence). The CDR3 sequence is CASSSRGANEQFF. Written as DNA, the CDR3 is TGTGCCAGCAGCTCGCGGGGGGCCAATGAGCAGTTCTTC. Combining the CDR3 with reference TRBV5-4 and TRBJ2-1 gives the whole variable domain ETGVTQSPTHLIKTRGQQVTLRCSSQSGHNTVSWYQQALGQGPQFIFQYYREEENGRGNFPPRFSGLQFPNYSSELNVNALELDDSALYLCASSSRGANEQFFGPGTRLTVL.